These 15 T cell receptor beta chains share one sample of origin, sequenced in a study of T cell responses to AZD1222 COVID-19 vaccine. Measured with immunoSEQ multiplex PCR; TCRdb has only the in-frame clones, and not every one. The table has 140,000 or so clones, approximately 89% seen once. The source material was peripheral blood, sampled on day 0 of AZD1222 vaccination. These receptors were obtained from an adult in good health.

The V and J genes are TRBV15 and TRBJ1-2; 9 bases are a match to TRBD1. The germline CDR1 and CDR2 sequences are LNHNV and YYDKDF (reference sequence). The trim removed 2 bases at V and 4 bases at J, leaving 8 bases unmatched. The length of the CDR3 is 16 residues. The CDR3 loop reads CATSRTGTGSSYGYTF. In nucleotides, the CDR3 is TGTGCCACCAGCAGAACCGGGACAGGGTCTTCCTATGGCTACACCTTC.

This clone appeared a few times. The rearrangement links TRBV14 to TRBJ2-1, with 10 bases that match TRBD2. Germline lookup yields CDR1 SGHDN and CDR2 FVKESK. V gave up 1 base and J gave up 9 bases; unmatched junction bases: 6. CDR3 size: 15 residues. The CDR3 loop reads CASSQARTSGGEQFF. The CDR3 DNA follows: TGTGCCAGCAGCCAAGCCCGGACTAGCGGCGGTGAGCAGTTCTTC.

The gene calls are TRBV9 and TRBJ2-1; the match to TRBD2 covers 7 bases. The CDR3 extends over 17 amino acids. The germline gives CDR1 SGDLS, CDR2 YYNGEE. Trimming at V came to 0 bases and at J to 12 bases, leaving 18 bases not matched to a gene. The CDR3 DNA reads TGTGCCAGCAGCGTAGAAGGTGGGAGCAAGTTTCCGGGGGGGCAGTTCTTC. It codes for CASSVEGGSKFPGGQFF.

The chain couples TRBV5-4 to TRBJ1-2; 9 bases match TRBD1. Germline CDR1 SGHNT, CDR2 YYREEE (reference sequence). V lost 4 bases to trimming and J lost 13 bases; unmatched junction nucleotides: 20. This CDR3 is 16 amino acids long. The CDR3 reads CASSVGTGRVIREFTF. The CDR3 DNA reads as TGTGCCAGCAGCGTCGGGACAGGGCGCGTTATCAGAGAGTTCACCTTC. Variable domain in full (rest from reference TRBV5-4 and TRBJ1-2): ETGVTQSPTHLIKTRGQQVTLRCSSQSGHNTVSWYQQALGQGPQFIFQYYREEENGRGNFPPRFSGLQFPNYSSELNVNALELDDSALYLCASSVGTGRVIREFTFGSGTRLTVV.

The V call is TRBV18, the J call TRBJ1-6, with 7 bases lining up with TRBD1. Trimming removed 6 bases from V and 7 bases from J; junction bases left unmatched: 6. Per germline, CDR1 KGHSH and CDR2 LQKENI. The CDR3 totals 14 residues. The CDR3 loop is CASSRDRENSPLHF. The CDR3 nucleotides read TGTGCCAGCTCCCGCGACAGGGAAAATTCACCCCTCCACTTT.

V gene TRBV28 combines with J gene TRBJ1-2, with 9 bases aligning to TRBD1. The CDR3 is 14 residues long. Germline CDR1 is MDHEN and CDR2 is SYDVKM. The trim removed 5 bases at V and 6 bases at J, leaving 7 bases unmatched. The CDR3, as DNA: TGTGCCAGCAGTACAAACAGGGGGCTCCATGGCTACACCTTC. Translation gives CASSTNRGLHGYTF.

CDR3 sequence reads: CASSENVSNQPQHF. The CDR3 bases are TGTGCCAGCAGTGAAAACGTTAGCAATCAGCCCCAGCATTTT. The chain links TRBV2 to TRBJ1-5, with no clear D. Germline V gives CDR1 SNHLY, CDR2 FYNNEI. V was clipped by 2 bases and J by 0 bases, with 5 bases between them. The CDR3 covers 14 residues. Supplemented by reference TRBV2 and TRBJ1-5, the full variable domain reads EPEVTQTPSHQVTQMGQEVILRCVPISNHLYFYWYRQILGQKVEFLVSFYNNEISEKSEIFDDQFSVERPDGSNFTLKIRSTKLEDSAMYFCASSENVSNQPQHFGDGTRLSIL.

This sequence joins TRBV3-1 (or the pseudogene TRBV3-2) and TRBJ2-5; TRBD2 matches at 7 bases. Germline V CDR1 and CDR2: LGHDT, YNNKEL (reference sequence). Unmatched junction bases numbered 10, after V lost 4 bases and J lost 5 bases. The CDR3 extends over 15 amino acids. The CDR3 here is CASSLHSTSVETQYF. In DNA form, the CDR3 reads TGTGCCAGCAGCCTCCACTCCACTAGCGTGGAGACCCAGTACTTC.

The chain combines TRBV28 with TRBJ1-2; no reliable D call. Germline CDR1 reads MDHEN; CDR2 reads SYDVKM. V was shortened by 7 bases and J by 4 bases, with 19 bases between the two germline ends. The CDR3 runs 15 residues. This chain's CDR3 is CASIHGFGFGYGYTF. CDR3 nucleotide sequence: TGTGCCAGCATTCACGGGTTCGGGTTTGGCTATGGCTACACCTTC.

The J gene is TRBJ2-2, the V gene TRBV18, with 11 bases lining up with TRBD2. The CDR3 has 16 amino acids. V lost 3 bases and J lost 2; bases outside the gene matches: 2. Per the germline V gene, CDR1 is KGHSH and CDR2 is LQKENI. This CDR3 reads CASSPGLAVNTGELFF. CDR3 DNA sequence: TGTGCCAGCTCACCGGGACTAGCGGTAAACACCGGGGAGCTGTTTTTT.

V and J are TRBV6-5 and TRBJ2-1, with D possibly being TRBD2 (5 bases). Germline-derived CDR1 and CDR2 are MNHEY and SVGAGI. The CDR3 contains 13 residues. Between the trimmed V and J ends, which lost 6 bases and 1 base, there was a span of 7 bases. The chain's CDR3 is CASSRGSYNEQFF. In DNA form, the CDR3 reads TGTGCCAGCAGCCGGGGATCCTACAATGAGCAGTTCTTC.

The chain uses TRBV7-9 and TRBJ2-1; 7 bases are shared with TRBD2. CDR1 and CDR2 (germline): SEHNR, FQNEAQ (reference sequence). The J segment lost 2 bases and the V segment lost 6 bases, leaving 1 base of the junction unmatched. This CDR3 region has 13 residues. This CDR3 is CASRREPYNEQFF. The CDR3, as DNA: TGTGCCAGCAGGCGGGAGCCCTACAATGAGCAGTTCTTC. Filled out from reference TRBV7-9 and TRBJ2-1, the complete variable domain reads DTGVSQNPRHKITKRGQNVTFRCDPISEHNRLYWYRQTLGQGPEFLTYFQNEAQLEKSRLLSDRFSAERPKGSFSTLEIQRTEQGDSAMYLCASRREPYNEQFFGPGTRLTVL.

This chain uses TRBV18 with TRBJ2-5; no reliable D call. CDR3 length equals 13 residues. The germline V gene encodes CDR1 KGHSH and CDR2 LQKENI. Trimming stripped 6 bases from V and 1 base from J, with 9 bases between. The CDR3 DNA reads TGTGCCAGCTCCCAAAACGTCCAAGAGACCCAGTACTTC. Amino acids: CASSQNVQETQYF.

This chain joins TRBV28 and TRBJ2-5, with 7 bases matching TRBD1. Germline trimming cut 7 bases from V and 1 base from J; bases unmatched to any gene: 3. Germline CDR1 is MDHEN and CDR2 is SYDVKM. The CDR3 extends over 13 amino acids. The CDR3 region is CASNDRAQETQYF. The CDR3 DNA reads TGTGCCAGCAACGACAGGGCCCAAGAGACCCAGTACTTC. Drawing the rest from reference TRBV28 and TRBJ2-5, the complete variable domain is DVKVTQSSRYLVKRTGEKVFLECVQDMDHENMFWYRQDPGLGLRLIYFSYDVKMKEKGDIPEGYSVSREKKERFSLILESASTNQTSMYLCASNDRAQETQYFGPGTRLLVL.

This sequence joins TRBV5-1 and TRBJ2-1; D call uncertain. This CDR3 has 12 amino acids. V lost 3 bases and J lost 6, with 7 bases in between. Germline values: CDR1 SGHRS, CDR2 YFSETQ. The CDR3 DNA sequence: TGCGCCAGCAGCTCCGGTCCCAATGAGCAGTTCTTC. Translation: CASSSGPNEQFF.